The 13 T cell receptor beta chains reported below all come from one sample, sequenced in a study of cytomegalovirus exposure and HLA in healthy donors. The primer mix had 60 Vbeta and 13 Jbeta primers. Profiling relied on immunoSEQ multiplex PCR, and the TCRdb table lists in-frame clones only, not all of them. The sample holds approximately 120,000 clones, about 74% seen once. Specimen: PBMCs. Receptor source: a female donor in good health and CMV-seronegative.

This clone was seen a few times. The chain carries TRBV6-1 and TRBJ2-5; 10 bases agree with TRBD2. The germline gives CDR1 MNHNS, CDR2 SASEGT. CDR3 size: 17 residues. V dropped 2 bases and J dropped 5; count of bases not matched to a gene: 11. CDR3 residues: CASSETPELAGQETQYF. CDR3 DNA: TGTGCCAGCAGTGAAACCCCCGAACTAGCGGGGCAGGAGACCCAGTACTTC.

The chain joins TRBV5-1 to TRBJ2-2; 8 nucleotides agree with TRBD2. Germline V gene sequence: CDR1 SGHRS, CDR2 YFSETQ. CDR3 size: 16 residues. Unmatched junction bases numbered 4, after V lost 0 bases and J lost 3 bases. The CDR3, as DNA: TGCGCCAGCAGCTTGGAGCGGGGGCGTTACACCGGGGAGCTGTTTTTT. Amino acids: CASSLERGRYTGELFF.

This chain connects TRBV7-2 to TRBJ2-3; 12 bases are shared with TRBD2. Germline V gene lookup returns CDR1 SGHTA and CDR2 FQGNSA. V gave up 5 bases and J gave up 4 bases; unmatched junction bases: 4. This CDR3 is 15 amino acids long. CDR3 sequence reads: CASSKLAGGADTQYF. CDR3 DNA sequence: TGTGCCAGCAGCAAACTAGCGGGGGGCGCAGATACGCAGTATTTT.

This rearrangement joins TRBV4-1 to TRBJ2-2; 9 nucleotides agree with TRBD2. This CDR3 contains 15 residues. V lost 4 bases to trimming and J lost 6 bases; unmatched junction nucleotides: 6. CDR1 is MGHRA, CDR2 YSYEKL, per germline. The CDR3 here is CASSPPGLASGELFF. The CDR3, as DNA: TGCGCCAGCAGCCCCCCGGGACTAGCTTCCGGGGAGCTGTTTTTT.

A remark on this clone: The identical CDR3 is also encoded by other nucleotide sequences in the sample. V and J are TRBV6-5 and TRBJ2-5, with 8 bases identical to TRBD2. The DNA end is more similar to TRBJ2-7, so the J call may be wrong. Looked up from germline, CDR1 is MNHEY and CDR2 is SVGAGI. The CDR3 extends over 15 amino acids. CDR3: CASSYSSGGAYEQYF. The CDR3 DNA reads as TGTGCCAGCAGTTACTCGTCCGGGGGGGCCTACGAGCAGTACTTC.

This clone was counted a few times. V usage is TRBV5-4 and J usage is TRBJ2-2, with 9 bases lining up with TRBD1. The V gene's germline CDR1 is SGHNT and CDR2 YYREEE (reference sequence). V dropped 4 bases and J dropped 4; count of bases not matched to a gene: 8. This CDR3 has 16 amino acids. CDR3 sequence reads: CASSPEDRGRTGELFF. CDR3 sequence (DNA): TGTGCCAGCAGCCCGGAGGACAGGGGCCGCACCGGGGAGCTGTTTTTT.

The rearrangement links TRBV30 to TRBJ1-2, with D unresolved. Germline CDR1 and CDR2: GTSNPN and SVGIG (reference sequence). Deletions cut 2 bases from V and 7 bases from J, with 8 bases between. The CDR3 runs to 11 residues. The CDR3 DNA sequence: TGTGCCTGGAGTATGGGCCGTGGCTACACCTTC. It codes for CAWSMGRGYTF.

The rearrangement joins TRBV19 to TRBJ1-3, with 8 bases lining up with TRBD1. The V gene end was trimmed by 5 bases and the J gene end by 3 bases; junction bases not matched to a gene: 9. CDR3 size: 16 residues. Germline CDR1 is LNHDA and CDR2 is SQIVND (reference sequence). CDR3 protein: CASSARTGNGGNTIYF. For the CDR3, the DNA is TGTGCCAGTAGTGCCCGGACAGGGAATGGTGGAAACACCATATATTTT.

The chain is built from TRBV5-6 and TRBJ1-2, with TRBD1 matching over 7 bases. V lost 3 bases, J lost 7 bases, and 6 bases stayed unmatched. Germline V lookup: CDR1 SGHDT, CDR2 YYEEEE. The CDR3 is 13 amino acids. The CDR3 sequence: CASSSDREAGYTF. The CDR3 region has the DNA TGTGCCAGCAGCTCCGACAGGGAGGCTGGCTACACCTTC.

The rearrangement joins TRBV7-9 to TRBJ2-5; possibly TRBD2 for D (6 bases). The J call may be mistaken, given a closer DNA end match to TRBJ2-7. This CDR3 comprises 13 residues. The germline V gene has CDR1 SEHNR and CDR2 FQNEAQ (reference sequence). The CDR3 protein is CASSSGLGDEQYF. Written as DNA, the CDR3 is TGTGCCAGCAGCTCGGGACTTGGTGACGAGCAGTACTTC.

This chain connects TRBV7-9 to TRBJ1-4; 8 nucleotides line up with TRBD1. Germline V gene lookup returns CDR1 SEHNR and CDR2 FQNEAQ (reference sequence). V lost 3 bases, J lost 7 bases, and 4 bases stayed unmatched. The CDR3 sequence is 14 residues long. The CDR3 loop is CASSFPGGSEKLFF. For the CDR3, the DNA is TGTGCCAGCAGCTTTCCAGGGGGCTCTGAAAAACTGTTTTTT.

CDR3 residues: CASSSSGGLYNEQFF. Written as DNA, the CDR3 is TGCGCCAGCAGCTCAAGCGGGGGCCTTTACAATGAGCAGTTCTTC. The chain couples TRBV5-1 to TRBJ2-1; 8 bases are a match to TRBD2. Germline V CDR1 and CDR2: SGHRS, YFSETQ. The CDR3 spans 15 residues. The trim removed 3 bases at V and 4 bases at J, leaving 6 bases unmatched.

The chain joins TRBV6-5 to TRBJ2-5; 8 bases line up with TRBD2. This CDR3 has 13 amino acids. CDR1 and CDR2 from the germline V gene are MNHEY and SVGAGI. The trim removed 6 bases at V and 5 bases at J, leaving 5 bases unmatched. CDR3 residues: CASRRTSYETQYF. Written as DNA, the CDR3 is TGTGCCAGCAGAAGGACTAGCTACGAGACCCAGTACTTC.